This T cell receptor (beta chain) was obtained from a study of blood T cell repertoires in COVID-19 (dated by TCRdb to 2018 to 2021). About the investigation overall: The collaborator samples originated in the United States, Italy and Spain and spanned the acute and convalescent phases of COVID-19. The prospective study material was composed of cDNA or gDNA derived from T cells, B-cell-depleted T cells, or PBMCs. Deeply sampled blood TCRbeta repertoires from subjects exposed to, actively infected with, or recovered from COVID-19 were included in the dataset. The repertoires were released in a freely available public database meant as a resource for research on the immune response to SARS-CoV-2. The samples were drawn from the first 160 participants of the ongoing ImmuneRACE study and from over a thousand subjects provided by 6 global collaborators. Nearly every sample came with metadata listing a de-identified subject ID, COVID-19 status, age in years and sex. Where available, HLA class I and class II types were taken from metadata supplied by the sample provider and were not determined by assay-based typing. Overall study outcomes, separate from this receptor: The amount of clinical and demographic metadata varied by source and participant and was provided uncurated.

As regards this clone: Its target antigen remains unknown. No much larger clone exists at a distance of one base, and base qualities are not known.

The CDR3, cysteine through phenylalanine, is 16 amino acids long. Solely the CDR3 DNA is kept, with 48 bases framed from the first base. V and J are trimmed by 4 bases and 0 bases, and the gene matches miss 9 bases of the junction. Taken from the germline V gene (reference sequence), the CDR1 and CDR2 loops are SGHKS and YYEKEE. TCRbeta CDR3 regions were amplified from genomic DNA using the immunoSEQ Assay, a bias-controlled multiplex PCR. For the original study's pipeline: The number of nucleated cells in each sample was estimated from the amplification of reference gene primers within the assay. To quantify the absolute abundance of each unique TCRbeta CDR3 rearrangement, sequence reads were collapsed and filtered. For each sample, productive Simpson clonality was calculated by taking the square root of Simpson's diversity index across productive rearrangements. The table was pulled from immuneACCESS by TCRdb, which kept in-frame rearrangements only. Such tables lose some clones; where checked, under half of the loss comes from unresolved V genes, and the rest has no known cause. The V and J calls and clone size come from that table; D and trimming were worked out from the DNA. The sample table contains approximately 310,000 clones; only one count was recorded for 89% of them. Jointly, the top ten make up 4% to 6% of the sample.

Enrolling through a virtual design, the prospective study's participants ranged in age from about 18 to 100 years and lived across roughly 23 United States geographic areas. In the prospective study, participants were assigned to cohorts based on the clinical history participants reported in a screening survey and a study questionnaire. For ImmuneRACE Cohort 3, a participant was defined as recovered based on two consecutive negative NP/OP PCR tests, clearance by a healthcare professional, or resolution of symptoms. In the prospective study, whole blood, serum and a nasopharyngeal or oropharyngeal swab were collected from each participant by mobile phlebotomists. Prospective study participants could optionally give additional blood draws and questionnaires over an approximately two-month period. Before DNA extraction, blood samples from the prospective study were shipped at room temperature or frozen.

Material for sequencing was PBMCs or T cells enriched from blood (not recorded which). The rearranged segments are TRBV5-5 and TRBJ2-7, and TRBD1 aligns with 8 junction nucleotides. The source of this sequence is a man in his fifties or sixties who had recovered from COVID-19. Here the CDR3 is given as CASSVDRVSNSYEQYF. The DNA sequence is TGTGCCAGCAGCGTGGACAGGGTGTCTAACTCCTACGAGCAGTACTTC.